This TCR beta chain was captured by sequencing in a study of blood T cell repertoires in COVID-19. The germline gives CDR1 WNHNN, CDR2 SYGVQD (reference sequence). The length of the CDR3 is 13 residues. V lost 9 bases and J lost 2, with 12 bases in between. In its sample, this clone was seen once. Profiling relied on immunoSEQ multiplex PCR, and the TCRdb table lists in-frame clones only, not all of them. The sample holds a few hundred thousand clones, around 90% seen once. This sequence was found in a woman aged 25 to 39 with COVID-19, enrolled during active disease. The chain links TRBV10-1 to TRBJ2-3; D is perhaps TRBD2 (6 bases). The sequenced material came from peripheral blood. CDR3 residues: CASPWGDTDTQYF. The CDR3, as DNA: TGCGCCAGTCCCTGGGGGGACACAGATACGCAGTATTTT.